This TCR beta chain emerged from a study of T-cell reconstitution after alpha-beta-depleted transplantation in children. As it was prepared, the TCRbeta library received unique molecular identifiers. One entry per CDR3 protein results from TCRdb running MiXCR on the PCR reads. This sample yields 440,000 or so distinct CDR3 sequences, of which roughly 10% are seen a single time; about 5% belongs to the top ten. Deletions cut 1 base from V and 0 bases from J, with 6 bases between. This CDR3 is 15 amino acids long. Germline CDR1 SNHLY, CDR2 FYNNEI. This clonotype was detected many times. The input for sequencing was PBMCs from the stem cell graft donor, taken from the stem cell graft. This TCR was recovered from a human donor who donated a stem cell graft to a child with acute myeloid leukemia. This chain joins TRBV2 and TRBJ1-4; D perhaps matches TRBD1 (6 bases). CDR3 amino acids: CASSEGTATNEKLFF. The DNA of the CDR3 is TGTGCCAGCAGTGAAGGGACAGCAACTAATGAAAAACTGTTTTTT.